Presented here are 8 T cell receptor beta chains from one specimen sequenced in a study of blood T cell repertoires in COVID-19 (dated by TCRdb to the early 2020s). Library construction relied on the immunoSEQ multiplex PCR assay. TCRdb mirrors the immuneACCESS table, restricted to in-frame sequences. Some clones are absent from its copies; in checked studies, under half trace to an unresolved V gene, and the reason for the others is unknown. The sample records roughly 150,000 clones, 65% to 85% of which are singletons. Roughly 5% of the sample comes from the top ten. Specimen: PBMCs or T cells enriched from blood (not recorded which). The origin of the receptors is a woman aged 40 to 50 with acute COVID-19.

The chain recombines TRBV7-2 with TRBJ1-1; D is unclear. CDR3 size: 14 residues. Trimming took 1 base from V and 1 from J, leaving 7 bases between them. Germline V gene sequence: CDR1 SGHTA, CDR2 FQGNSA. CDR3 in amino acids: CASSLVRENTEAFF. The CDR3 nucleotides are TGTGCCAGCAGCTTAGTCCGGGAGAACACTGAAGCTTTCTTT.

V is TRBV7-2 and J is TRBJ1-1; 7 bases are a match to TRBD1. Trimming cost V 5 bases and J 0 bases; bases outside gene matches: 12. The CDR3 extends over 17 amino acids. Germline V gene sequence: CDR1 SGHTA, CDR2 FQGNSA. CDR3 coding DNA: TGTGCCAGCAGCCCTCTAGGGGACAGAGTTCTGAACACTGAAGCTTTCTTT. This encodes CASSPLGDRVLNTEAFF.

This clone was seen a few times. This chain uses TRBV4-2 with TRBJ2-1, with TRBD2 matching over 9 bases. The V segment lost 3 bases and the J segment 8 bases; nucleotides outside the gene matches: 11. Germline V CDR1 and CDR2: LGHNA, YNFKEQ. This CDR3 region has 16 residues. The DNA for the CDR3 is TGTGCCAGCAGCCAGGGTGGCGGGAGGGGTGCGGATGAGCAGTTCTTC. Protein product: CASSQGGGRGADEQFF.

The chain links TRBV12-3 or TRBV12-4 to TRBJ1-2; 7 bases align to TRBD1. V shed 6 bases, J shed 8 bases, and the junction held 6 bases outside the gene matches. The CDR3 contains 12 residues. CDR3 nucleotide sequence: TGTGCCAGCAGACGTACAGGGGAAGGCTACACCTTC. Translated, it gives CASRRTGEGYTF.

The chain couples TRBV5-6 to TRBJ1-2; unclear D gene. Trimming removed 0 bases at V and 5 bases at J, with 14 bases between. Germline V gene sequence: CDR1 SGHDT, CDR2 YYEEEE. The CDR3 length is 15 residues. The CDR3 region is CASSLERGRIYGYTF. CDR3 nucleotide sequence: TGTGCCAGCAGCTTGGAAAGAGGGCGGATATATGGCTACACCTTC. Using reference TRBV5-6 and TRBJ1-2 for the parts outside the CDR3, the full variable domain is DAGVTQSPTHLIKTRGQQVTLRCSPKSGHDTVSWYQQALGQGPQFIFQYYEEEERQRGNFPDRFSGHQFPNYSSELNVNALLLGDSALYLCASSLERGRIYGYTFGSGTRLTVV.

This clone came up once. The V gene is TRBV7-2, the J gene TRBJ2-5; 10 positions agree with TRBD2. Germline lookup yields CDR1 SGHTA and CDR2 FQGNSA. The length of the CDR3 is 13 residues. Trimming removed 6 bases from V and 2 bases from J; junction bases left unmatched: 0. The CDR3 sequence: CASRLAGQETQYF. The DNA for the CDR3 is TGTGCCAGCAGACTAGCGGGGCAAGAGACCCAGTACTTC.

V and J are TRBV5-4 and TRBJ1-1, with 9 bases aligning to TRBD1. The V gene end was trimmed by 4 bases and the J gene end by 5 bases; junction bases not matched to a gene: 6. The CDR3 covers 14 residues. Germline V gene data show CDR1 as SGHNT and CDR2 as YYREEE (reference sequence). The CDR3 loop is CASSPTGGRTEAFF. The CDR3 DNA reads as TGTGCCAGCAGCCCGACAGGGGGGAGGACTGAAGCTTTCTTT.

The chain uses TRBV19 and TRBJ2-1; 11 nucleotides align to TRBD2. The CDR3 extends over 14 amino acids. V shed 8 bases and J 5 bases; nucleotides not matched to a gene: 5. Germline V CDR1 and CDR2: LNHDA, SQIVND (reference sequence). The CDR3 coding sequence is TGTGCCAGTTTTGCTAGCGGGAGGAACAATGAGCAGTTCTTC. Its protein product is CASFASGRNNEQFF.